These T cell receptor beta chains were read from a single sample in a study of T cell changes during pregnancy in multiple sclerosis. Assay used: immunoSEQ multiplex PCR; TCRdb lists only in-frame clones, some missing. In the table there are 32,000 or so clones, roughly nine tenths of which are singletons. The source material was CD8+ T cells from peripheral blood mononuclear cells, sampled in the second trimester of pregnancy. The receptors originated from a female donor with multiple sclerosis, enrolled in a pregnancy study. The CDR3 runs from the conserved cysteine through the conserved F or W. A D gene is named only where the DNA matches it firmly. Some rows have no size entry. The others give once, few or many, or a class for an expanded clone.

V gene: TRBV7-3
clone size: once
D gene: TRBD1
J gene: TRBJ2-2
CDR3 DNA: TGTGCCAGCAGGGCCTCGGGACAGGGGGTCACCGGGGAGCTGTTTTTT
CDR3 protein: CASRASGQGVTGELFF

V gene: TRBV27
clone size: NA
D gene: NA
J gene: TRBJ1-5
CDR3 DNA: TGTGCCAGCATGTCTGGGACACCTAGCAATCAGCCCCAGCATTTT
CDR3 protein: CASMSGTPSNQPQHF

V gene: TRBV27
clone size: medium-sized
D gene: NA
J gene: TRBJ1-3
CDR3 DNA: TGTGCCAGCAGTGTCAGGGAGGGGGACACCATATATTTT
CDR3 protein: CASSVREGDTIYF

V gene: TRBV27
clone size: NA
D gene: TRBD1
J gene: TRBJ1-2
CDR3 DNA: TGTGCCAGCAGCTCAAGGGGGCTCGATGGCTACACCTTC
CDR3 protein: CASSSRGLDGYTF

V gene: TRBV5-1
clone size: NA
D gene: TRBD1
J gene: TRBJ1-1
CDR3 DNA: TGCGCCAGCAGCTATAGACAGGGTTTGGGTGAAGCTTTCTTT
CDR3 protein: CASSYRQGLGEAFF

V gene: TRBV7-9
clone size: NA
D gene: TRBD2
J gene: TRBJ2-7
CDR3 DNA: TGTGCCAGCAGCTGGACTAGCGGGAGCCAGAGCTCCTACGAGCAGTACTTC
CDR3 protein: CASSWTSGSQSSYEQYF

V gene: TRBV7-8
clone size: NA
D gene: TRBD1
J gene: TRBJ1-3
CDR3 DNA: TGTGCCAGCAGCGCCTCTCAGGGGGAGAGCACCATATATTTT
CDR3 protein: CASSASQGESTIYF

V gene: TRBV2
clone size: once
D gene: NA
J gene: TRBJ2-4
CDR3 DNA: TGTGCCAGCAGGAGGGGGGAGGGAGCCAAAAACATTCAGTACTTC
CDR3 protein: CASRRGEGAKNIQYF

V gene: TRBV28
clone size: NA
D gene: TRBD1
J gene: TRBJ2-2
CDR3 DNA: TGTGCCAGCAGGCTACCCCTTGGGACAGGGGGGGCCGACACCGGGGAGCTGTTTTTT
CDR3 protein: CASRLPLGTGGADTGELFF

V gene: TRBV28
clone size: NA
D gene: NA
J gene: TRBJ1-1
CDR3 DNA: TGTGCCAGCAGTCCGCTGCCCGGGGACACCATGGGTACTGAAGCTTTCTTT
CDR3 protein: CASSPLPGDTMGTEAFF

V gene: TRBV9
clone size: NA
D gene: TRBD2
J gene: TRBJ2-3
CDR3 DNA: TGTGCCAGCAGCGTAGCGGGAGGGCAATTCACAGATACGCAGTATTTT
CDR3 protein: CASSVAGGQFTDTQYF

V gene: TRBV4-2
clone size: NA
D gene: NA
J gene: TRBJ2-5
CDR3 DNA: TGTGCCAGCAGCCAAGAATCCAGAGAGACCCAGTACTTC
CDR3 protein: CASSQESRETQYF

V gene: TRBV2
clone size: once
D gene: NA
J gene: TRBJ2-7
CDR3 DNA: TGTGCCAGCATGGGGCGTACCGAGTACGAGCAGTACTTC
CDR3 protein: CASMGRTEYEQYF

V gene: TRBV6-6
clone size: once
D gene: NA
J gene: TRBJ1-1
CDR3 DNA: TGTGCCAGCTCCACAAACCCTGACACTGAAGCTTTCTTT
CDR3 protein: CASSTNPDTEAFF

V gene: TRBV27
clone size: NA
D gene: NA
J gene: TRBJ2-2
CDR3 DNA: TGTGCCAGCAGTCCCCCTCTAAACACCGGGGAGCTGTTTTTT
CDR3 protein: CASSPPLNTGELFF

V gene: TRBV27
clone size: NA
D gene: TRBD1
J gene: TRBJ1-2
CDR3 DNA: TGTGCCAGCAGTCCATGGACAGGGGATGGCTACACCTTC
CDR3 protein: CASSPWTGDGYTF

V gene: TRBV6-1
clone size: NA
D gene: TRBD2
J gene: TRBJ2-7
CDR3 DNA: TGTGCCAGCAGTGTCTGGACTAGCAGCTACGAGCAGTACTTC
CDR3 protein: CASSVWTSSYEQYF

V gene: TRBV7-6
clone size: few
D gene: NA
J gene: TRBJ2-7
CDR3 DNA: TGTGCCAGCAGCTTTGGCTCAGGGTCCTACGAGCAGTACTTC
CDR3 protein: CASSFGSGSYEQYF

V gene: TRBV27
clone size: NA
D gene: NA
J gene: TRBJ2-7
CDR3 DNA: TGTGCCAGCAGTTTATATTATGGGGGCGCCCCGAGGGAGCAGTACTTC
CDR3 protein: CASSLYYGGAPREQYF

V gene: TRBV9
clone size: NA
D gene: NA
J gene: TRBJ2-2
CDR3 DNA: TGTGCCAGCACGCCGACAGGGAACACCGGGGAGCTGTTTTTT
CDR3 protein: CASTPTGNTGELFF

V gene: TRBV2
clone size: NA
D gene: TRBD2
J gene: TRBJ2-5
CDR3 DNA: TGTGCCAGCAAGAACAACGGGGGACTAGCGGGAGCTAAGGAGACCCAGTACTTC
CDR3 protein: CASKNNGGLAGAKETQYF

V gene: TRBV19
clone size: NA
D gene: NA
J gene: TRBJ1-1
CDR3 DNA: TGTGCCAGTAGTCATTCTGGGGGGGGGACTGAAGCTTTCTTT
CDR3 protein: CASSHSGGGTEAFF

V gene: TRBV4-1
clone size: NA
D gene: NA
J gene: TRBJ1-5
CDR3 DNA: TGCGCCAGCAGCCACGAGAACAATCAGCCCCAGCATTTT
CDR3 protein: CASSHENNQPQHF

V gene: TRBV9
clone size: NA
D gene: TRBD1
J gene: TRBJ1-1
CDR3 DNA: TGTGCCAGCAGCCGGCAGGGGGGCCGGCCCCCTGAAGCTTTCTTT
CDR3 protein: CASSRQGGRPPEAFF

V gene: TRBV6-5
clone size: NA
D gene: NA
J gene: TRBJ1-5
CDR3 DNA: TGTGCCAGCAGTCCGGGGGGCAATCAGCCCCAGCATTTT
CDR3 protein: CASSPGGNQPQHF

V gene: TRBV5-4
clone size: NA
D gene: NA
J gene: TRBJ1-2
CDR3 DNA: TGTGCCAGCAGCTACGAAAGTCTGCGCCTCTACACCTTC
CDR3 protein: CASSYESLRLYTF

V gene: TRBV2
clone size: NA
D gene: TRBD1
J gene: TRBJ2-1
CDR3 DNA: TGTGCCAGGTCCGGGACAGGGGGATACAATGAGCAGTTCTTC
CDR3 protein: CARSGTGGYNEQFF

V gene: TRBV5-1
clone size: NA
D gene: NA
J gene: TRBJ1-1
CDR3 DNA: TGCGCCAGCAGCTTGGCCTCAGGCTTGAACACTGAAGCTTTCTTT
CDR3 protein: CASSLASGLNTEAFF

V gene: TRBV6-5
clone size: few
D gene: TRBD2
J gene: TRBJ2-3
CDR3 DNA: TGTGCCAGCAGTTGGACTAGCGGGACGGTAGATACGCAGTATTTT
CDR3 protein: CASSWTSGTVDTQYF

V gene: TRBV7-9
clone size: few
D gene: NA
J gene: TRBJ1-1
CDR3 DNA: TGTGCCAGCAGTACGGGGGACACTGAAGCTTTCTTT
CDR3 protein: CASSTGDTEAFF

V gene: TRBV27
clone size: once
D gene: NA
J gene: TRBJ1-2
CDR3 DNA: TGTGCCAGCAGTTCCCACAGGGTGGAAGGCTACACCTTC
CDR3 protein: CASSSHRVEGYTF

V gene: TRBV6-6
clone size: NA
D gene: TRBD1
J gene: TRBJ2-7
CDR3 DNA: TGTGCCAGCGGGCTTACAGGGGGCGCCTACGAGCAGTACTTC
CDR3 protein: CASGLTGGAYEQYF

V gene: TRBV30
clone size: NA
D gene: NA
J gene: TRBJ1-3
CDR3 DNA: TGTGCCTTCATATCACGGACACCCTCTGGAAACACCATATATTTT
CDR3 protein: CAFISRTPSGNTIYF

V gene: TRBV6-6
clone size: NA
D gene: NA
J gene: TRBJ2-2
CDR3 DNA: TGTGCCAGCATAGGGAGTCTAGTTAACACCGGGGAGCTGTTTTTT
CDR3 protein: CASIGSLVNTGELFF

V gene: TRBV4-1
clone size: NA
D gene: NA
J gene: TRBJ2-7
CDR3 DNA: TGCGCCAGCAGCCAAGACCCAGGGTACTCCTACGAGCAGTACTTC
CDR3 protein: CASSQDPGYSYEQYF

V gene: TRBV7-9
clone size: few
D gene: TRBD1
J gene: TRBJ1-6
CDR3 DNA: TGTGCCAGCTGCCCCACCTCAGGGGGGAATTCACCCCTCCACTTT
CDR3 protein: CASCPTSGGNSPLHF

V gene: TRBV7-8
clone size: NA
D gene: NA
J gene: TRBJ1-2
CDR3 DNA: TGTGCCAGCAGCTTAAGTCCGGGAGGATGGGATGGCTACACCTTC
CDR3 protein: CASSLSPGGWDGYTF

V gene: TRBV5-4
clone size: NA
D gene: NA
J gene: TRBJ2-3
CDR3 DNA: TGTGCCAGCAGCTTGGAGAGGAGGGCAGATACGCAGTATTTT
CDR3 protein: CASSLERRADTQYF

V gene: TRBV7-9
clone size: once
D gene: NA
J gene: TRBJ2-7
CDR3 DNA: TGTGCCAGCAGCTTCGCCGGGGGAAGGGGCTACTACGAGCAGTACTTC
CDR3 protein: CASSFAGGRGYYEQYF

V gene: TRBV7-9
clone size: NA
D gene: TRBD1
J gene: TRBJ2-1
CDR3 DNA: TGTGCCAGCAGTCCGGACAGGGATGAGCAGTTCTTC
CDR3 protein: CASSPDRDEQFF

V gene: TRBV5-6
clone size: NA
D gene: NA
J gene: TRBJ2-2
CDR3 DNA: TGTGCCAGCAGCTTCGGGGTCACGTCCACCGGGGAGCTGTTTTTT
CDR3 protein: CASSFGVTSTGELFF

V gene: TRBV7-9
clone size: NA
D gene: NA
J gene: TRBJ2-7
CDR3 DNA: TGTGCCAGCAGCCTGGACGACAGGCCCTTCTACGAGCAGTACTTC
CDR3 protein: CASSLDDRPFYEQYF

V gene: TRBV10-1
clone size: few
D gene: TRBD1
J gene: TRBJ2-7
CDR3 DNA: TGCGCCAGCAGTCCCGGGACAGGGTCCTACGAGCAGTACTTC
CDR3 protein: CASSPGTGSYEQYF

V gene: TRBV29-1
clone size: NA
D gene: NA
J gene: TRBJ1-1
CDR3 DNA: TGCAGCGTTGATGGCGGCGACAGAGCTTTCTTT
CDR3 protein: CSVDGGDRAFF

V gene: TRBV9
clone size: NA
D gene: NA
J gene: TRBJ1-1
CDR3 DNA: TGTGCCAGCAGCGCCTCAGGGGATAGGAGTGAAGCTTTCTTT
CDR3 protein: CASSASGDRSEAFF

V gene: TRBV29-1
clone size: NA
D gene: TRBD1
J gene: TRBJ1-2
CDR3 DNA: TGCAGCGACCTGACAGGGGCCTATGGCTACACCTTC
CDR3 protein: CSDLTGAYGYTF

V gene: TRBV28
clone size: NA
D gene: TRBD1
J gene: TRBJ1-4
CDR3 DNA: TGTGCCAGCTCTGCGACAGGGCGCGATGAAAAACTGTTTTTT
CDR3 protein: CASSATGRDEKLFF

V gene: TRBV9
clone size: NA
D gene: TRBD2
J gene: TRBJ2-1
CDR3 DNA: TGTGCCAGCAGCTCTAGCGGGAGGGCCGATGAGCAGTTCTTC
CDR3 protein: CASSSSGRADEQFF

V gene: TRBV10-3
clone size: once
D gene: TRBD1
J gene: TRBJ1-1
CDR3 DNA: TGTGCCATCAGTGAGTCATTGACAGGGCTTGATACCACTGAAGCTTTCTTT
CDR3 protein: CAISESLTGLDTTEAFF

V gene: TRBV5-8
clone size: NA
D gene: TRBD2
J gene: TRBJ2-1
CDR3 DNA: TGTGCCAGCAGCTGGGGACTAACGGGAGAAGGTGAGCAGTTCTTC
CDR3 protein: CASSWGLTGEGEQFF

V gene: TRBV7-3
clone size: NA
D gene: TRBD1
J gene: TRBJ2-3
CDR3 DNA: TGTGCCAGCAGCCTCGGGACAGGGGGACCAGATACGCAGTATTTT
CDR3 protein: CASSLGTGGPDTQYF

V gene: TRBV6-4
clone size: NA
D gene: TRBD2
J gene: TRBJ2-7
CDR3 DNA: TGTGCCAGCAGTGACCCACTTTCACTAGCGGGGAGCTCCTACGAGCAGTACTTC
CDR3 protein: CASSDPLSLAGSSYEQYF

V gene: TRBV6-1
clone size: NA
D gene: TRBD1
J gene: TRBJ1-3
CDR3 DNA: TGTGCCAGCCACGACTACAGGGGATCTGGAAACACCATATATTTT
CDR3 protein: CASHDYRGSGNTIYF

V gene: TRBV5-1
clone size: NA
D gene: NA
J gene: TRBJ1-2
CDR3 DNA: TGCGCCAGCAGCTTCGTCCGCCCGACTTATGGCTACACCTTC
CDR3 protein: CASSFVRPTYGYTF

V gene: TRBV28
clone size: NA
D gene: NA
J gene: TRBJ1-1
CDR3 DNA: TGTGCCAGCAGTTCGTACCGCGTGACGGGGTACGACACTGAAGCTTTCTTT
CDR3 protein: CASSSYRVTGYDTEAFF

V gene: TRBV27
clone size: NA
D gene: NA
J gene: TRBJ2-3
CDR3 DNA: TGTGCCAGCAGTTTATTCGCGAGAGATACGCAGTATTTT
CDR3 protein: CASSLFARDTQYF

V gene: TRBV13
clone size: few
D gene: NA
J gene: TRBJ1-1
CDR3 DNA: TGTGCCAGCAGCCCGAGGCAGAGGAACACTGAAGCTTTCTTT
CDR3 protein: CASSPRQRNTEAFF

V gene: TRBV4-1
clone size: NA
D gene: NA
J gene: TRBJ2-7
CDR3 DNA: TGCGCCAGCAGCCAAGTACCCGGGGGAGGCTACGAGCAGTACTTC
CDR3 protein: CASSQVPGGGYEQYF